This T cell receptor beta chain was profiled in a study of vaccination and CD4 T cells after COVID-19. With the Oncomine TCR Beta short-read assay, DNA from cultured CD4+ T cells was sequenced. Each CDR3 protein is one row after TCRdb ran MiXCR on the PCR reads. The table lists 15,000 to 16,000 distinct CDR3 sequences, approximately 52% of them singletons. The J segment lost 6 bases and the V segment lost 7 bases, leaving 15 bases of the junction unmatched. Germline CDR1 reads SGHRS; CDR2 reads YFSETQ. The CDR3 is 16 amino acids. Remarks on this clonotype: Its antigen is still unknown.

Treatment defined: approximately nine-day PBMC culture with coronavirus spike peptide pools or control peptides (ViraFEST assay). The sequenced sample consisted of CD4+ T cells from blood, cultured in vitro. The sequence came from a human donor who had recovered from COVID-19. The genes are TRBV5-1 and TRBJ1-1; 10 bases agree with TRBD1. The CDR3 loop reads CASVGTGALSSPEAFF. The CDR3 DNA is TGCGCCAGCGTGGGGACAGGGGCGCTGTCTTCCCCTGAAGCTTTCTTT.